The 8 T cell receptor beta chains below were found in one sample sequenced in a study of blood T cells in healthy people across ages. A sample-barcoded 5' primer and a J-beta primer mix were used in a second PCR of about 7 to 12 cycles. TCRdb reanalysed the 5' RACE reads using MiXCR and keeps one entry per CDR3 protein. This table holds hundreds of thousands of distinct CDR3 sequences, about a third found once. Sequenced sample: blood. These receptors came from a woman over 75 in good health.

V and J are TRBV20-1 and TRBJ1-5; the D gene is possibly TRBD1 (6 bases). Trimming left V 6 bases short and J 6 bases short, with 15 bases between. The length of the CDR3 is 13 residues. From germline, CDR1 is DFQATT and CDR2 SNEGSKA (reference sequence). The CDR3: CSATQGRGQPQHF. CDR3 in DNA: TGCAGTGCAACCCAGGGGAGAGGTCAGCCCCAGCATTTT.

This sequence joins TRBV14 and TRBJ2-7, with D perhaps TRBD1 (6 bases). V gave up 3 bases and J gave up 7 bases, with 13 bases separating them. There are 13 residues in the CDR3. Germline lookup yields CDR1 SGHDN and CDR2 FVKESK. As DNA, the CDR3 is TGTGCCAGCAGCCAGTACAGGGTGTTGGAGCAGTACTTC. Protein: CASSQYRVLEQYF. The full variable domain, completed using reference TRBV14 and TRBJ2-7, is EAGVTQFPSHSVIEKGQTVTLRCDPISGHDNLYWYRRVMGKEIKFLLHFVKESKQDESGMPNNRFLAERTGGTYSTLKVQPAELEDSGVYFCASSQYRVLEQYFGPGTRLTVT.

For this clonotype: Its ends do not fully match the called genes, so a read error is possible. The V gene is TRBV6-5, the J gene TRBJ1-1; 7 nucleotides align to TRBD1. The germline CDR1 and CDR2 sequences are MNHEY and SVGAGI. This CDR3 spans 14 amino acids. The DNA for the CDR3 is TGTGCCGGCAGTTATGACAGGGCGGCCACTGAAGCTTTCTTT. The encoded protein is CAGSYDRAATEAFF.

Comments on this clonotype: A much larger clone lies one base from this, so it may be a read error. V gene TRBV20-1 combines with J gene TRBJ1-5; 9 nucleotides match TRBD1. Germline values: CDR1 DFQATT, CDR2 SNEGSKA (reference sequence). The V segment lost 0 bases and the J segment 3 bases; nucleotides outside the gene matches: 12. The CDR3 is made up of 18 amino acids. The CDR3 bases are TGCAGTGCTAGAGAGGGTGGTCCGGGACAGGGCTACAATCAGCCCCAGCATTTT. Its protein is CSAREGGPGQGYNQPQHF.

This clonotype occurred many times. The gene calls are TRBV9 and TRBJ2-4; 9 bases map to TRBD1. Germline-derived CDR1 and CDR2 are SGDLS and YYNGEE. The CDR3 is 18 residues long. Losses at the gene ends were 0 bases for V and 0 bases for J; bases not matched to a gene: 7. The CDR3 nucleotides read TGTGCCAGCAGCGTAGACCCCGGACAGGGGTTAGCCAAAAACATTCAGTACTTC. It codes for CASSVDPGQGLAKNIQYF.

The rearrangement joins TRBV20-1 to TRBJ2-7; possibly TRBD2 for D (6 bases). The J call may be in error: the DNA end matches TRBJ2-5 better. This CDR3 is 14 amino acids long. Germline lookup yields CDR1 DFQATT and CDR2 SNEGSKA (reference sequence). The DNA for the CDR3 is TGCAGTGCTACTAGGGTCCGGGAGTACGAGACCCAGTACTTC. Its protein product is CSATRVREYETQYF.

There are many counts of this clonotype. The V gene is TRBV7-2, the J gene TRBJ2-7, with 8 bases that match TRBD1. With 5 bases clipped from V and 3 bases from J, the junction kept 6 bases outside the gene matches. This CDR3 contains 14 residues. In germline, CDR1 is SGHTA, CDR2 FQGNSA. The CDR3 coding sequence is TGTGCCAGCAGCGCAGACAGGGGAAGCTACGAGCAGTACTTC. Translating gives CASSADRGSYEQYF.

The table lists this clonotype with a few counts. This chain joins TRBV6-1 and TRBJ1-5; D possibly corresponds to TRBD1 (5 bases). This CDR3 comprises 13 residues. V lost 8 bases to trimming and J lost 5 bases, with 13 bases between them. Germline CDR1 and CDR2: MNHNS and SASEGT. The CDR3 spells CASVREGYQPQHF. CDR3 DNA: TGTGCCAGCGTCAGGGAGGGATATCAGCCCCAGCATTTT.